The sequence of this T cell receptor beta chain was determined in a study of tumor-infiltrating lymphocytes in primary liver carcinoma. Priming with a constant-region primer yielded TCR beta cDNA from approximately 500 ng total RNA. Sequencing libraries for TCR beta derived from three nested multiplex PCR rounds that used slightly modified ARM-PCR. The first two PCR rounds, around 10 cycles each, used TRBV1-TRBV30 forward primers and a C-beta reverse primer. TCRdb used MiXCR to reprocess the multiplex PCR reads, holding one entry per CDR3 protein. The sample shows about 180,000 distinct CDR3 sequences, less than 65% of them seen only once. CDR1 is ENHRY and CDR2 is SYGVKD in the germline V gene. The CDR3 length is 15 residues. The trim removed 7 bases at V and 6 bases at J, leaving 10 bases unmatched. Blood RNA was derived from unsorted whole blood, and germline DNA was extracted too.

The sample consisted of peripheral blood. The sequence came from a man in his forties with primary liver carcinoma and hepatitis B virus infection. The genes are TRBV10-3 and TRBJ2-2, with 8 bases lining up with TRBD2. CDR3 in amino acids: CAITPGGSGPGELFF. Here the CDR3 DNA reads TGTGCCATCACCCCGGGGGGGTCGGGTCCCGGGGAGCTGTTTTTT.